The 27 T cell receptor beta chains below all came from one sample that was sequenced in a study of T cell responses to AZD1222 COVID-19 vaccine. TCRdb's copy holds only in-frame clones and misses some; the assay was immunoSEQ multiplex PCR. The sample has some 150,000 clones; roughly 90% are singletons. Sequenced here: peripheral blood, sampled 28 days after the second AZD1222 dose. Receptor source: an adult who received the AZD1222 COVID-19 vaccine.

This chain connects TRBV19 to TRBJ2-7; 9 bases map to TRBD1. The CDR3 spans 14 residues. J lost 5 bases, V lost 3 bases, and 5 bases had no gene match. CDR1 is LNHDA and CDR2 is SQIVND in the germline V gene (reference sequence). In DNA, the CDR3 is TGTGCCAGTAGTATCACCGGGACAGGGAACGAGCAGTACTTC. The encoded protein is CASSITGTGNEQYF. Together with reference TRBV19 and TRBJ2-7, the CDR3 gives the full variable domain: DGGITQSPKYLFRKEGQNVTLSCEQNLNHDAMYWYRQDPGQGLRLIYYSQIVNDFQKGDIAEGYSVSREKKESFPLTVTSAQKNPTAFYLCASSITGTGNEQYFGPGTRLTVT.

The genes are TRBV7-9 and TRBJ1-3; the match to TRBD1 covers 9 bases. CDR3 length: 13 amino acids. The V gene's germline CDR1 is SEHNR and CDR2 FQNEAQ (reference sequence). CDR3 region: CATGGSSGNTIYF. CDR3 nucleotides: TGTGCTACAGGGGGCTCATCTGGAAACACCATATATTTT.

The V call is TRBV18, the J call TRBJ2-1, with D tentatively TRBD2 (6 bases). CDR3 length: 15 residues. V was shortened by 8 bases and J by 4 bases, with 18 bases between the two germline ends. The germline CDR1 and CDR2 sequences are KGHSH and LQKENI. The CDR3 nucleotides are TGTGCCAGCCTGGAGGGACCTGTCACTTACAATGAGCAGTTCTTC. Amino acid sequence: CASLEGPVTYNEQFF.

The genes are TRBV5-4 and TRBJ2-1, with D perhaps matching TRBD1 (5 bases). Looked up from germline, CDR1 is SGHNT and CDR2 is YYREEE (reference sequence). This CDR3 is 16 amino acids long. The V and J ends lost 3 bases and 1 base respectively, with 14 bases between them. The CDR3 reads CASSSETGESYNEQFF. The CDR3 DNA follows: TGTGCCAGCAGCTCGGAAACAGGAGAATCCTACAATGAGCAGTTCTTC.

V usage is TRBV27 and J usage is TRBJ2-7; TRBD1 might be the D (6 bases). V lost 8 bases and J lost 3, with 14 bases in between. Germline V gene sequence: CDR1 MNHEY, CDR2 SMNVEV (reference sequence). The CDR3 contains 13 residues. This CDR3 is CASAGMDSYEQYF. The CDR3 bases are TGTGCCAGCGCGGGCATGGACAGCTACGAGCAGTACTTC.

For the CDR3, the DNA is TGTGCCAGCAGTGAAGGAGGGCAACCTGGCGGCTACACCTTC. Protein sequence: CASSEGGQPGGYTF. The chain employs TRBV2 and TRBJ1-2, with D unclear. This CDR3 comprises 14 residues. Looked up from germline, CDR1 is SNHLY and CDR2 is FYNNEI. Trimming left V 1 base short and J 8 bases short, with 14 bases between. The full variable domain, in which reference TRBV2 and TRBJ1-2 provide the parts outside the CDR3, is EPEVTQTPSHQVTQMGQEVILRCVPISNHLYFYWYRQILGQKVEFLVSFYNNEISEKSEIFDDQFSVERPDGSNFTLKIRSTKLEDSAMYFCASSEGGQPGGYTFGSGTRLTVV.

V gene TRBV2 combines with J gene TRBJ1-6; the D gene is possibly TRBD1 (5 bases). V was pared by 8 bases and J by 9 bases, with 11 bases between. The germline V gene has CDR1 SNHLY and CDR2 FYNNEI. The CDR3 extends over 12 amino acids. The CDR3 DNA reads TGTGCCAGCCTCACTACAGGTTCACCCCTCCACTTT. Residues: CASLTTGSPLHF.

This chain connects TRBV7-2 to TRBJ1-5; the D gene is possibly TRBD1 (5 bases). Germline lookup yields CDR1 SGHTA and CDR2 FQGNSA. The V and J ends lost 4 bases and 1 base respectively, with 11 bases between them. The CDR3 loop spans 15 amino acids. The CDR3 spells CASSSEGISNQPQHF. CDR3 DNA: TGTGCCAGCAGCTCGGAGGGGATAAGCAATCAGCCCCAGCATTTT.

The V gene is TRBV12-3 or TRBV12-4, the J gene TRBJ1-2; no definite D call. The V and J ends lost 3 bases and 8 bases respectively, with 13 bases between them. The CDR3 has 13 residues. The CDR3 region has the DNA TGTGCCAGCAGTTTGGAGGGTACGGAGGGCTACACCTTC. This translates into CASSLEGTEGYTF.

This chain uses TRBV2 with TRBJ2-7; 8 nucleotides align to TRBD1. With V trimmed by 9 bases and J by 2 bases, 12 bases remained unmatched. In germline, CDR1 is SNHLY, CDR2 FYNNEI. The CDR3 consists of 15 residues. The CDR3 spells CARYLGQGTTYEQYF. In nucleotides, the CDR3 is TGTGCCAGATACTTAGGACAGGGTACCACCTACGAGCAGTACTTC.

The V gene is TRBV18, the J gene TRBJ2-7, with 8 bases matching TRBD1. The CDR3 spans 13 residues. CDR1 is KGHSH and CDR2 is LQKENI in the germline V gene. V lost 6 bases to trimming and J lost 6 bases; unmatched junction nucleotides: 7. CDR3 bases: TGTGCCAGCTCCGCGTCGACAGGGGTCGAGCAGTACTTC. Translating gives CASSASTGVEQYF.

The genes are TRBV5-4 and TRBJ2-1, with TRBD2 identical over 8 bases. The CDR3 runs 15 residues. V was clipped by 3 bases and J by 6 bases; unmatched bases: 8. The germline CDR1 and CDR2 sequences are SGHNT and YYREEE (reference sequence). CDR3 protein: CASSSGLGLVNEQFF. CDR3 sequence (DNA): TGTGCCAGCAGCTCGGGACTAGGTTTGGTCAATGAGCAGTTCTTC.

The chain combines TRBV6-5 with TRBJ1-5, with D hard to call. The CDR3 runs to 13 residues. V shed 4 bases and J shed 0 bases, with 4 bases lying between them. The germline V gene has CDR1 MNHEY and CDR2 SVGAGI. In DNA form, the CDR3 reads TGTGCCAGCAGTTTAAATAGCAATCAGCCCCAGCATTTT. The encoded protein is CASSLNSNQPQHF.

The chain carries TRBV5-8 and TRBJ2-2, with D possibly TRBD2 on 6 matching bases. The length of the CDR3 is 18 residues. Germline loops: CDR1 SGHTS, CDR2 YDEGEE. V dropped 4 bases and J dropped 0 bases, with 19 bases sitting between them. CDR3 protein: CASSRAGKSGPNTGELFF. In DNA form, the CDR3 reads TGTGCCAGCAGCCGAGCGGGCAAAAGCGGACCGAACACCGGGGAGCTGTTTTTT.

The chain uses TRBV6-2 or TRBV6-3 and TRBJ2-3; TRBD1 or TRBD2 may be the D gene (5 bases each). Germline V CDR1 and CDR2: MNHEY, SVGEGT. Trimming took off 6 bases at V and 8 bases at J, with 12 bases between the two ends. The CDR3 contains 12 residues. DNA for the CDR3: TGTGCCAGCAGCCAGAAGAGGGGTACGCAGTATTTT. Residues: CASSQKRGTQYF.

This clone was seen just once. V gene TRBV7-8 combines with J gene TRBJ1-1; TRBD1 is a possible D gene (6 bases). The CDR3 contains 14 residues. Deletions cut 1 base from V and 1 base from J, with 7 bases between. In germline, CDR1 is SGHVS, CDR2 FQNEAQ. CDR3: CASSLGTANTEAFF. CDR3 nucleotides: TGTGCCAGCAGCTTAGGGACAGCGAACACTGAAGCTTTCTTT. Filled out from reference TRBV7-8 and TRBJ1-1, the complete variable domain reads GAGVSQSPRYKVAKRGQDVALRCDPISGHVSLFWYQQALGQGPEFLTYFQNEAQLDKSGLPSDRFFAERPEGSVSTLKIQRTQQEDSAVYLCASSLGTANTEAFFGQGTRLTVV.

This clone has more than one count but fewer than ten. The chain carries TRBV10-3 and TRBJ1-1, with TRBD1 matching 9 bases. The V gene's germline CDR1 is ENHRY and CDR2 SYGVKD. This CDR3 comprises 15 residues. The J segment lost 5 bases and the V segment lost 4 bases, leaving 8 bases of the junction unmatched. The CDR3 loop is CAISGTGAAGTEAFF. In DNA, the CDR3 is TGTGCCATCAGTGGGACAGGGGCAGCGGGGACTGAAGCTTTCTTT.

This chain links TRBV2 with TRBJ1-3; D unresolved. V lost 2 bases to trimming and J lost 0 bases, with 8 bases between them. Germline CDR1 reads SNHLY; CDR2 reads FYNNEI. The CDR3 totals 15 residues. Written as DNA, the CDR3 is TGTGCCAGCAGTGAAACCTGGAGCTCTGGAAACACCATATATTTT. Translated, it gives CASSETWSSGNTIYF.

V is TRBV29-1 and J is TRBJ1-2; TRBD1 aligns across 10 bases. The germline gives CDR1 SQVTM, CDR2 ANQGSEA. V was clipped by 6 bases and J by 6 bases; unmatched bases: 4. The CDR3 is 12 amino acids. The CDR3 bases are TGCAGCGTGGGACAGGGGCGGGATGGCTACACCTTC. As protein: CSVGQGRDGYTF.

The CDR3 spells CAWDGTGNSPLHF. CDR3 nucleotide sequence: TGTGCCTGGGACGGGACAGGGAATTCACCCCTCCACTTT. The rearrangement joins TRBV30 to TRBJ1-6; TRBD1 matches 9 bases. V shed 5 bases, J shed 7 bases, and the junction held 3 bases outside the gene matches. The CDR3 is 13 amino acids. The V gene's germline CDR1 is GTSNPN and CDR2 SVGIG (reference sequence).

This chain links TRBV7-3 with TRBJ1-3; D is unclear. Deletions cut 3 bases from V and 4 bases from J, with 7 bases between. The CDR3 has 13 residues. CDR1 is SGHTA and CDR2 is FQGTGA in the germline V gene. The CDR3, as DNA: TGTGCCAGCAGCTTTGGTCAAGGAAACACCATATATTTT. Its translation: CASSFGQGNTIYF.

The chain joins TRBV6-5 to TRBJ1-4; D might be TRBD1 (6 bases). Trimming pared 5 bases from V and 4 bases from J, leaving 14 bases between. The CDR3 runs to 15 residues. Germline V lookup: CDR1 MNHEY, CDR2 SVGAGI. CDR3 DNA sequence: TGTGCCAGCAGTAAACAGGGTGGGCTTAATGAAAAACTGTTTTTT. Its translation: CASSKQGGLNEKLFF.

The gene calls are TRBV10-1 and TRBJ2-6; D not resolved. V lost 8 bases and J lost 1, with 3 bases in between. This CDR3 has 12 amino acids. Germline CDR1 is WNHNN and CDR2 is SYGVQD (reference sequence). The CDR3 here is CASSSGANVLTF. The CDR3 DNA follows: TGCGCCAGCTCGTCTGGGGCCAACGTCCTGACTTTC.

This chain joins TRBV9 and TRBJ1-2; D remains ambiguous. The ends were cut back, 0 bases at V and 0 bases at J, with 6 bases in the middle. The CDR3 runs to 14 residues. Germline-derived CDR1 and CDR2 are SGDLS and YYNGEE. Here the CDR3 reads CASSVDVSNYGYTF. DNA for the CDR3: TGTGCCAGCAGCGTAGACGTCTCTAACTATGGCTACACCTTC.

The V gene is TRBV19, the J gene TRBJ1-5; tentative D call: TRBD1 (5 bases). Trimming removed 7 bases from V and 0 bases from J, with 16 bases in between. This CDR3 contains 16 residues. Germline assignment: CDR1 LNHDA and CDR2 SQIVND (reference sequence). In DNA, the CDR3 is TGTGCCAGTATGACCCAGGGAGGGAATAGCAATCAGCCCCAGCATTTT. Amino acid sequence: CASMTQGGNSNQPQHF.

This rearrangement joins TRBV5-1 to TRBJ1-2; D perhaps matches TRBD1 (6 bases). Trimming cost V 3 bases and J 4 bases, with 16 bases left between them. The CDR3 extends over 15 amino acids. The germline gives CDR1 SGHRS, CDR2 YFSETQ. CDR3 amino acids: CASSSDRSGGYGYTF. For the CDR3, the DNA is TGCGCCAGCAGCTCCGACAGGTCCGGGGGCTATGGCTACACCTTC.

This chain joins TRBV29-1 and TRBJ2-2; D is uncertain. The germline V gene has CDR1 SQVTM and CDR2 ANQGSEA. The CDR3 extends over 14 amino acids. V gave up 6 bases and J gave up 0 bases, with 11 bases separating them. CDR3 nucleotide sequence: TGCAGCGTATTCTCAGGCGCGAACACCGGGGAGCTGTTTTTT. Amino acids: CSVFSGANTGELFF.